This T cell receptor beta chain stems from a study of T-cell reconstitution after alpha-beta-depleted transplantation in children. Study results and limitations: Fresh T-cell production supplied most of the T-cell counts and diversity seen one year after transplant. The high TCRbeta diversity at day 60 in some patients came from surviving recipient T cells and thymic progenitors.

It was with unique molecular identifiers that the TCRbeta library was prepared. TCRdb reprocessed the PCR reads with MiXCR, giving one entry per CDR3 protein. The table has some 87,000 distinct CDR3 sequences, roughly 16% seen once; the top ten hold 20%. Of note for this clonotype: No antigen is known for it.

Germline V CDR1 and CDR2: KGHSH, LQKENI. This CDR3 has 19 residues. V lost 6 bases and J lost 1; bases outside the gene matches: 16. Sequencing was performed on PBMCs, mostly from graft donor cells, taken 180 days after TCRalphabeta/CD19-depleted stem cell transplant. The J gene is TRBJ2-2, the V gene TRBV18, with TRBD1 identical over 8 bases. The clonotype was recovered from a male patient aged 2-15 years who had a stem cell transplant for acute lymphoblastic leukemia, so the T cells may come from the graft donor. CDR3 bases: TGTGCCAGCTCCCCAAGATCGCATCCCGGGACAGGGAACACCGGGGAGCTGTTTTTT. This translates into CASSPRSHPGTGNTGELFF. The variable domain in full, completed from reference TRBV18 and TRBJ2-2, reads NAGVMQNPRHLVRRRGQEARLRCSPMKGHSHVYWYRQLPEEGLKFMVYLQKENIIDESGMPKERFSAEFPKEGPSILRIQQVVRGDSAAYFCASSPRSHPGTGNTGELFFGEGSRLTVL.